This TCR beta chain was recorded in a study of CD8 T cells in Susac syndrome. The wider study: Patients with Susac syndrome had blood drawn and were at that point therapy-naive, on corticosteroids, or on intravenous immunoglobulin alone.

Random-hexamer reverse transcription was applied to roughly 0.5 to 1 ug RNA. One entry per CDR3 protein, called by TCRdb with MiXCR from the immunoSEQ multiplex PCR reads. The repertoire holds about 210,000 distinct CDR3 sequences, with 94% as singletons. V lost 2 bases and J lost 3, with 14 bases in between. CDR3 length: 15 residues. Germline V gives CDR1 ENHRY, CDR2 SYGVKD. V is TRBV10-3 and J is TRBJ2-7; D remains unclear. The receptor was derived from a human donor with Susac syndrome. Specimen: CD4+ T cells from PBMCs. The CDR3 DNA sequence: TGTGCCATCAGTGAGGCGACGGCCGACCTCTACGAGCAGTACTTC. Its protein product is CAISEATADLYEQYF.